Following are 10 T cell receptor beta chains from one sample sequenced in a study of CD4 T cells in relation to SARS-CoV-2 and coronaviruses. Sequencing used immunoSEQ multiplex PCR; TCRdb keeps in-frame clones, though not all of them. The sample records under 50,000 clones, around nine tenths being singletons. Sequenced: memory CD4+ T cells from PBMCs. The receptors shown here come from an adult with COVID-19.

The genes are TRBV7-9 and TRBJ2-2; D not certain. The germline V gene encodes CDR1 SEHNR and CDR2 FQNEAQ (reference sequence). The CDR3 is 13 amino acids. Deletions cut 2 bases from V and 3 bases from J, with 4 bases between. The CDR3 bases are TGTGCCAGCAGCTTAATATACACCGGGGAGCTGTTTTTT. Protein product: CASSLIYTGELFF.

J is TRBJ2-7 and V is TRBV3-1 (or the pseudogene TRBV3-2), with D possibly being TRBD2 (5 bases). V was pared by 8 bases and J by 3 bases, with 14 bases between. CDR3 length: 13 residues. Germline V gene data show CDR1 as LGHDT and CDR2 as YNNKEL (reference sequence). CDR3 in DNA: TGTGCCAGCGCAGGACCGGGGATCTACGAGCAGTACTTC. Its protein is CASAGPGIYEQYF.

The chain carries TRBV6-6 and TRBJ2-7; D unclear. The CDR3 has 12 residues. The germline V gene encodes CDR1 MNHNY and CDR2 SVGAGI (reference sequence). Deletions cut 0 bases from V and 4 bases from J, with 4 bases between. The CDR3 DNA reads as TGTGCCAGCAGTTACTCAGATTACGAGCAGTACTTC. It translates to CASSYSDYEQYF.

This clone appeared a single time. V usage is TRBV11-1 and J usage is TRBJ1-1; perhaps TRBD1 as D (6 bases). This CDR3 is built from 13 residues. Trimming left V 1 base short and J 4 bases short, with 7 bases between. The germline V gene has CDR1 SGHAT and CDR2 FQDESV (reference sequence). DNA of the CDR3: TGTGCCAGCAGCTTAGGGGGGCCCACTGAAGCTTTCTTT. This gives the protein CASSLGGPTEAFF.

The V call is TRBV12-3 or TRBV12-4, the J call TRBJ1-5; D unclear. The CDR3 runs to 13 residues. V lost 4 bases and J lost 2, with 6 bases in between. The CDR3 nucleotides read TGTGCCAGCAGTTCTCAGCGCAATCAGCCCCAGCATTTT. Protein product: CASSSQRNQPQHF.

The rearrangement links TRBV5-1 to TRBJ2-3; D gene unclear. Germline V gene data show CDR1 as SGHRS and CDR2 as YFSETQ. V was shortened by 0 bases and J by 1 base, with 3 bases between the two germline ends. This CDR3 has 13 residues. In DNA form, the CDR3 reads TGCGCCAGCAGCTTGGAGGGCACAGATACGCAGTATTTT. This sequence encodes CASSLEGTDTQYF. The entire variable domain, with the rest obtained from reference TRBV5-1 and TRBJ2-3, is as follows: KAGVTQTPRYLIKTRGQQVTLSCSPISGHRSVSWYQQTPGQGLQFLFEYFSETQRNKGNFPGRFSGRQFSNSRSEMNVSTLELGDSALYLCASSLEGTDTQYFGPGTRLTVL.

The gene calls are TRBV19 and TRBJ1-4, with 7 bases aligning to TRBD1. V shed 8 bases, J shed 5 bases, and the junction held 2 bases outside the gene matches. Germline loops: CDR1 LNHDA, CDR2 SQIVND (reference sequence). This CDR3 is 12 amino acids long. The CDR3 bases are TGTGCCAGTCAGGGGGGGAATGAAAAACTGTTTTTT. This gives the protein CASQGGNEKLFF.

The chain couples TRBV28 to TRBJ2-7, with D maybe TRBD1 (5 bases). V gave up 3 bases and J gave up 8 bases, with 11 bases separating them. Germline CDR1 is MDHEN and CDR2 is SYDVKM. The CDR3 loop spans 12 amino acids. CDR3 DNA: TGTGCCAGCAGTTTTAGGGGATCCCAGCAGTACTTC. Its translation is CASSFRGSQQYF.

The V gene is TRBV29-1, the J gene TRBJ2-3, with 10 nucleotides matching TRBD2. The CDR3 runs to 15 residues. The germline CDR1 and CDR2 sequences are SQVTM and ANQGSEA. The V segment lost 5 bases and the J segment 1 base; nucleotides outside the gene matches: 6. The CDR3 loop is CSVLGLAGGTDTQYF. The CDR3 DNA is TGCAGCGTTTTAGGGCTAGCGGGGGGCACAGATACGCAGTATTTT.

The rearrangement uses TRBV14 and TRBJ2-7; 7 nucleotides match TRBD1. Per the germline V gene, CDR1 is SGHDN and CDR2 is FVKESK. V was pared by 6 bases and J by 6 bases, with 5 bases of the junction left unmatched. The CDR3 sequence is 12 residues long. The CDR3 coding sequence is TGTGCCAGCAGTCGACAGGGAGTCGAGCAGTACTTC. It codes for CASSRQGVEQYF.